This TCR beta chain was documented in a study of response to subunit inactivated influenza vaccine. The study, taken as a whole, reports: Only a handful of new T cells, the authors suggested, are recruited with each seasonal influenza vaccination.

TCRdb itself ran the RT-PCR reads through MiXCR, one entry per CDR3 protein. The sample gives about 700,000 distinct CDR3 sequences, about 15% of which show up once; less than 9% is in the top ten. Germline CDR1 SNHLY, CDR2 FYNNEI. V lost 8 bases, J lost 6 bases, and 10 bases lay in between. This CDR3 region has 11 residues. With respect to this clonotype: No antigen is known for it.

The TCR originated in a man between 45 and 60 years old who received an inactivated influenza vaccine. The specimen comprised PBMCs from blood, sampled 14 to 15 days before vaccination. This chain connects TRBV2 to TRBJ1-2, with D maybe TRBD1 (5 bases). CDR3: CASGGTDGYTF. CDR3 in DNA: TGTGCCAGCGGGGGGACGGATGGCTACACCTTC.